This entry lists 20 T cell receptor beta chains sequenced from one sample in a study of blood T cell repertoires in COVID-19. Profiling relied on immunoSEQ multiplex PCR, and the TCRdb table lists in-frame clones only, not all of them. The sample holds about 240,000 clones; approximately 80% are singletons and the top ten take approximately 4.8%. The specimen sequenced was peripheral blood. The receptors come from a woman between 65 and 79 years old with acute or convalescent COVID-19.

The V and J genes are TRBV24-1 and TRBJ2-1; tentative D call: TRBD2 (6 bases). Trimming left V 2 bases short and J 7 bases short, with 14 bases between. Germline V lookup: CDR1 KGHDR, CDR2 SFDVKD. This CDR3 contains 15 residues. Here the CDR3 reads CATSDSGDLGNEQFF. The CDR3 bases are TGTGCCACCAGTGATTCGGGGGATTTGGGAAATGAGCAGTTCTTC.

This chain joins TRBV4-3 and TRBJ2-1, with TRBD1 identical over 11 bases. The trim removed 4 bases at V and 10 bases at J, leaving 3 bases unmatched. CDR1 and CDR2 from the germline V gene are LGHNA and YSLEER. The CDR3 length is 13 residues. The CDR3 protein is CASSRDRGEEQFF. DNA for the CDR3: TGCGCCAGCAGCCGGGACAGGGGGGAAGAGCAGTTCTTC.

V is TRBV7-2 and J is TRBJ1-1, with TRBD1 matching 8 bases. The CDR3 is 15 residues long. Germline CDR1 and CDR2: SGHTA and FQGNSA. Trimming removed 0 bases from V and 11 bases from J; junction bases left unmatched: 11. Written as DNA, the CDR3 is TGTGCCAGCAGCTTAGCTATAATCGACAGGGGTGAGGCTTTCTTT. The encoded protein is CASSLAIIDRGEAFF.

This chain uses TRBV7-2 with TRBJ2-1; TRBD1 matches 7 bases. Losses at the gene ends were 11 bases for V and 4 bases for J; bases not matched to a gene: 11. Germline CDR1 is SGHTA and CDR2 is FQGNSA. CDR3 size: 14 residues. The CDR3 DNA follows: TGTGCCTCGCGTAGAGGGGGCGCATACAATGAGCAGTTCTTC. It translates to CASRRGGAYNEQFF.

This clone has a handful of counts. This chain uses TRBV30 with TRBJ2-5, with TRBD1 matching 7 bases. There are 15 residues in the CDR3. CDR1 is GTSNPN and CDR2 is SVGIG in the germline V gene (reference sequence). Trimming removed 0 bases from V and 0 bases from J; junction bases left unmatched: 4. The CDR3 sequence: CAWSVQGQYQETQYF. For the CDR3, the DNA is TGTGCCTGGAGTGTACAGGGACAGTACCAAGAGACCCAGTACTTC.

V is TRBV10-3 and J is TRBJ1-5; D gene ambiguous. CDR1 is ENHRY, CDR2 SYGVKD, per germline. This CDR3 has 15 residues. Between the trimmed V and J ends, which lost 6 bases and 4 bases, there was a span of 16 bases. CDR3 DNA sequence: TGTGCCATCAGCTCGAACATCCTCTCAAATCAGCCCCAGCATTTT. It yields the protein CAISSNILSNQPQHF.

CDR3 sequence: CASSGGTASNEKLFF. CDR3 nucleotide sequence: TGTGCCAGCAGCGGCGGGACGGCCTCTAATGAAAAACTGTTTTTT. The chain joins TRBV11-2 to TRBJ1-4, with D perhaps matching TRBD1 (5 bases). The germline V gene has CDR1 SGHAT and CDR2 FQNNGV. The V and J ends lost 5 bases and 3 bases respectively, with 13 bases between them. The CDR3 is made up of 15 amino acids.

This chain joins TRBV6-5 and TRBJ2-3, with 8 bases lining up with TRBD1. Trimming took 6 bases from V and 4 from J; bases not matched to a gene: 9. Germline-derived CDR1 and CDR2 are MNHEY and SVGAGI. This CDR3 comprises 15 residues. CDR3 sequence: CASSRQGAVPDTQYF. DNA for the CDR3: TGTGCCAGCAGCAGGCAGGGGGCAGTCCCAGATACGCAGTATTTT.

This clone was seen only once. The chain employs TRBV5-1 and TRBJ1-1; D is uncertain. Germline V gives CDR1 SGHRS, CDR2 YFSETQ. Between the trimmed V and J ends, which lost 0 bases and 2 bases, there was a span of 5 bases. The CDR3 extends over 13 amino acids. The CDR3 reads CASSLAFNTEAFF. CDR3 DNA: TGCGCCAGCAGCTTGGCATTCAACACTGAAGCTTTCTTT.

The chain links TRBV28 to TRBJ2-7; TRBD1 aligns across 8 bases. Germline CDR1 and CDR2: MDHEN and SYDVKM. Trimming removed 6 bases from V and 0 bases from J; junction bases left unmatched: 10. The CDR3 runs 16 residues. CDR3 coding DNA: TGTGCCAGCAGCCCCAGGGTAGGGACAGGCTCCTACGAGCAGTACTTC. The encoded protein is CASSPRVGTGSYEQYF.

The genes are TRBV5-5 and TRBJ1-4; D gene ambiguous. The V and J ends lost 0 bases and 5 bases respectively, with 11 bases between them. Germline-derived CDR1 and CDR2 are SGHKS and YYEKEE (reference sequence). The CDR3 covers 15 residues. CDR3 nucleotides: TGTGCCAGCAGCTTGGATGCGTTTAAGAATGAAAAACTGTTTTTT. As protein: CASSLDAFKNEKLFF.

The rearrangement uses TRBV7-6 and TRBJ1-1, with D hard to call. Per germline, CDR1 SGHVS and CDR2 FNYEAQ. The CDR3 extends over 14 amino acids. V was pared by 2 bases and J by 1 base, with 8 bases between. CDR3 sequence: CASSLMRKNTEAFF. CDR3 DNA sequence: TGTGCCAGCAGCTTAATGAGGAAGAACACTGAAGCTTTCTTT.

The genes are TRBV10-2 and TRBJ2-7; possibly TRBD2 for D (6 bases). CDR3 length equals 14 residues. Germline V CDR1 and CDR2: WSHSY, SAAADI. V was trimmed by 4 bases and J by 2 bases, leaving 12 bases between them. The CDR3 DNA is TGCGCCAGCAGTGTGTGGGGGGAGACCTACGAGCAGTACTTC. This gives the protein CASSVWGETYEQYF.

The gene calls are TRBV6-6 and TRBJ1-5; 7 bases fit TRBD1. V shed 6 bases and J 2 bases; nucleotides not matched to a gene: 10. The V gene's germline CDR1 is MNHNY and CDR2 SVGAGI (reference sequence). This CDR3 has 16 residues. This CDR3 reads CASRSTGVQGNQPQHF. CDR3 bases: TGTGCCAGCAGGAGCACAGGGGTTCAGGGCAATCAGCCCCAGCATTTT.

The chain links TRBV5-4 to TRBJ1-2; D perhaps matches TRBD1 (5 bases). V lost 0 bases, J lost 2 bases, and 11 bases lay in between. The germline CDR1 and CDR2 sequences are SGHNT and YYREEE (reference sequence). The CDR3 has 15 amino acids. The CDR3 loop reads CASSLGQGLNYGYTF. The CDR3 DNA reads TGTGCCAGCAGCTTGGGGCAGGGATTAAACTATGGCTACACCTTC.

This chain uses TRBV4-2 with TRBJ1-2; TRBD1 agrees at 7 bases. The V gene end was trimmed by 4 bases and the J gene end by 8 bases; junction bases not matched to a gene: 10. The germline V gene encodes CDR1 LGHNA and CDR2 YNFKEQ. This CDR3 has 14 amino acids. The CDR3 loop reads CASSPEGALGGYTF. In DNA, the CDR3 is TGTGCCAGCAGCCCGGAGGGGGCGCTGGGAGGCTACACCTTC.

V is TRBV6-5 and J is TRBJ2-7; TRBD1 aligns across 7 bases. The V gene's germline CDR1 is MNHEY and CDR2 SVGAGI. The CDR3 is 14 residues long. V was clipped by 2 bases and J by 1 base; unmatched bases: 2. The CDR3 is CASSYGDSSYEQYF. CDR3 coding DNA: TGTGCCAGCAGTTACGGGGACAGTTCCTACGAGCAGTACTTC.

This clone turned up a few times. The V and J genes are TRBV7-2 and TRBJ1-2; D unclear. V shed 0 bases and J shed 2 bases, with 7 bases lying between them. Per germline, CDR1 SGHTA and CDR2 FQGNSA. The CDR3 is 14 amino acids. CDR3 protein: CASSLAPGNYGYTF. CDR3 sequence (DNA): TGTGCCAGCAGCTTAGCGCCCGGGAACTATGGCTACACCTTC.

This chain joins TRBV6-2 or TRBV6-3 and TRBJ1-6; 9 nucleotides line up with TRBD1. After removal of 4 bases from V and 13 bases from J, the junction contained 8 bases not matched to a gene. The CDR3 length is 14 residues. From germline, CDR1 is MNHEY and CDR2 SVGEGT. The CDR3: CASSSDRGGVPLHF. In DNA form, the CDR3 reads TGTGCCAGCAGTTCGGACAGGGGAGGAGTCCCCCTCCACTTT.

Here the CDR3 reads CAISEGDSPLHF. In DNA, the CDR3 is TGTGCCATCAGTGAAGGAGATTCACCCCTCCACTTT. The chain has TRBV10-3 and TRBJ1-6, with D uncertain. Germline CDR1 is ENHRY and CDR2 is SYGVKD. V lost 3 bases and J 8 bases, leaving 5 bases between the germline ends. The CDR3 contains 12 residues.